Listed below are T cell receptor beta chains from one sample, sequenced in a study of cytomegalovirus exposure and HLA in healthy donors. Only in-frame clones appear in the TCRdb table, and some are missing; sequencing was by immunoSEQ multiplex PCR. The table has 150,000 to 200,000 clones, nearly 80% seen once. The sequenced sample consisted of PBMCs. These TCRs come from a woman aged 40 to 55 in good health and CMV-seronegative. Each CDR3 is given with its conserved first and last residue. The D gene is left open where the match is weak. The size of a clone is reported for some rows only, either as once, few or many, or as a class for expanded clones.

clone size,V gene,D gene,J gene,CDR3 protein,CDR3 DNA
-,TRBV7-9,-,TRBJ2-7,CASSHPVWGGEQYF,TGTGCCAGCAGCCACCCGGTGTGGGGCGGCGAGCAGTACTTC
-,TRBV5-1,-,TRBJ2-7,CASSLAGGAPYEQYF,TGCGCCAGCAGCTTGGCGGGGGGCGCCCCTTACGAGCAGTACTTC
-,TRBV5-4,-,TRBJ2-2,CASSFEVTGELFF,TGTGCCAGCAGCTTTGAGGTGACCGGGGAGCTGTTTTTT
-,TRBV28,TRBD1,TRBJ1-2,CASSRGQELDYGYTF,TGTGCCAGCAGTCGAGGACAGGAGCTGGACTATGGCTACACCTTC
-,TRBV19,-,TRBJ2-7,CASSPEQGYEQYF,TGTGCCAGTAGCCCCGAACAGGGCTACGAGCAGTACTTC
once,TRBV2,TRBD2,TRBJ2-7,CASSPLAGIYEQYF,TGTGCCAGCAGTCCGCTAGCGGGGATCTACGAGCAGTACTTC
-,TRBV11-3,-,TRBJ2-2,CASSFQPTVNTGELFF,TGTGCCAGCAGCTTCCAGCCGACAGTTAACACCGGGGAGCTGTTTTTT
-,TRBV6-1,-,TRBJ1-3,CASRDSSGNTIYF,TGTGCCAGCAGGGACAGCTCTGGAAACACCATATATTTT
-,TRBV4-1,-,TRBJ1-5,CASSQVINQPQHF,TGCGCCAGCAGCCAAGTAATCAATCAGCCCCAGCATTTT
-,TRBV15,-,TRBJ2-7,CATRASRSSYEQYF,TGTGCCACCAGGGCAAGTCGGAGCTCCTACGAGCAGTACTTC
-,TRBV9,TRBD1,TRBJ2-5,CASSPGQGQRETQYF,TGTGCCAGCAGCCCCGGACAGGGGCAGAGGGAGACCCAGTACTTC
-,TRBV4-2,TRBD2,TRBJ2-2,CASSQNSGGNTGELFF,TGTGCCAGCAGCCAAAATAGCGGGGGGAACACCGGGGAGCTGTTTTTT
-,TRBV7-2,-,TRBJ1-6,CASSLIPAWTTNSPLHF,TGTGCCAGCAGCTTAATCCCAGCGTGGACTACTAATTCACCCCTCCACTTT
few,TRBV10-3,TRBD1,TRBJ2-6,CATLDRATGANVLTF,TGTGCCACCTTGGACAGGGCTACTGGGGCCAACGTCCTGACTTTC
-,TRBV28,-,TRBJ1-2,CASSFQGFHGYTF,TGTGCCAGCAGTTTCCAGGGGTTCCATGGCTACACCTTC
-,TRBV7-2,-,TRBJ1-1,CASSSTGNPEAFF,TGTGCCAGCAGCTCTACAGGGAACCCTGAAGCTTTCTTT
-,TRBV7-6,-,TRBJ1-5,CASSLGQSNQPQHF,TGTGCCAGCAGCCTAGGACAGTCCAATCAGCCCCAGCATTTT